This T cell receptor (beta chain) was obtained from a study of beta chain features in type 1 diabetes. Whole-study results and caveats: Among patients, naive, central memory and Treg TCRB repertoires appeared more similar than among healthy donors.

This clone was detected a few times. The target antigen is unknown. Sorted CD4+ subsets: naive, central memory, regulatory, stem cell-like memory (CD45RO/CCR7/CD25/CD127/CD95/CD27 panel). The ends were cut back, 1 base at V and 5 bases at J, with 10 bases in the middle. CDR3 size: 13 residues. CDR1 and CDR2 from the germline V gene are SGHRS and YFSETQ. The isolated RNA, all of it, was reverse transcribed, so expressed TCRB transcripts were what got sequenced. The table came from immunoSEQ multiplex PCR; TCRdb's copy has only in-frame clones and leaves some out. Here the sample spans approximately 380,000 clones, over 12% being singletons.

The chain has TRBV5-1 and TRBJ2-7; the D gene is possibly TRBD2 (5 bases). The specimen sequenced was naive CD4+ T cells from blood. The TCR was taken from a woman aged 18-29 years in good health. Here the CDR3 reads CASSLSGSHEQYF. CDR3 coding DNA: TGCGCCAGCAGCTTGAGTGGGAGCCACGAGCAGTACTTC. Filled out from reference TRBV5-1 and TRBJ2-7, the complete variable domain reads KAGVTQTPRYLIKTRGQQVTLSCSPISGHRSVSWYQQTPGQGLQFLFEYFSETQRNKGNFPGRFSGRQFSNSRSEMNVSTLELGDSALYLCASSLSGSHEQYFGPGTRLTVT.